This record looks at one T cell receptor beta chain sequence and its context. This entry belongs to a study of sequential checkpoint blockade in melanoma. Repertoires were generated with immunoSEQ multiplex PCR, while TCRdb's copy carries only in-frame clones and drops some. The sample carries 4,000 to 5,000 clones, approximately 25% recorded once. The treatment is: randomized to nivolumab then ipilimumab (arm A) or the reverse (arm B). The clonotype comes from a human donor with melanoma. Sequenced material: tumor tissue (inferred from file names), taken from a patient given nivolumab and ipilimumab in sequence.

The CDR3 sequence is CASRPEGTARGTEAFF. Here the CDR3 DNA reads TGTGCCAGTAGACCGGAGGGGACAGCAAGGGGCACTGAAGCTTTCTTT. The V gene is TRBV19, the J gene TRBJ1-1; 7 bases match TRBD1. Germline CDR1 is LNHDA and CDR2 is SQIVND (reference sequence). The CDR3 totals 16 residues. V dropped 6 bases and J dropped 4; count of bases not matched to a gene: 14.